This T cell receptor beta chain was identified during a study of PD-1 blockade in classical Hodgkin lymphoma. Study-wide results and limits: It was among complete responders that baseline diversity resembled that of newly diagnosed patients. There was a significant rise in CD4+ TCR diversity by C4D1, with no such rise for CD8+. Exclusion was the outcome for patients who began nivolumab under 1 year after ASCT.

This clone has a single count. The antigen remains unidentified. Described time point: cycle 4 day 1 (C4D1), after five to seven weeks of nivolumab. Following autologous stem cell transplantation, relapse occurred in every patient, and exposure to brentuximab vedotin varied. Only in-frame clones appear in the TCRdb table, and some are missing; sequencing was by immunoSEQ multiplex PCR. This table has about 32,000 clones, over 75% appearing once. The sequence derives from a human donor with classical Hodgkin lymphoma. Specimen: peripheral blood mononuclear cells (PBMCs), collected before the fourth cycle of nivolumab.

Here the CDR3 reads CASSPRSRGANTEAFF. CDR3 nucleotides: TGTGCCAGCAGTCCTCGGTCCAGGGGCGCGAACACTGAAGCTTTCTTT. V usage is TRBV9 and J usage is TRBJ1-1; possibly TRBD1 for D (6 bases). There are 16 residues in the CDR3. V lost 5 bases and J 1 base, leaving 18 bases between the germline ends. CDR1 and CDR2 from the germline V gene are SGDLS and YYNGEE.